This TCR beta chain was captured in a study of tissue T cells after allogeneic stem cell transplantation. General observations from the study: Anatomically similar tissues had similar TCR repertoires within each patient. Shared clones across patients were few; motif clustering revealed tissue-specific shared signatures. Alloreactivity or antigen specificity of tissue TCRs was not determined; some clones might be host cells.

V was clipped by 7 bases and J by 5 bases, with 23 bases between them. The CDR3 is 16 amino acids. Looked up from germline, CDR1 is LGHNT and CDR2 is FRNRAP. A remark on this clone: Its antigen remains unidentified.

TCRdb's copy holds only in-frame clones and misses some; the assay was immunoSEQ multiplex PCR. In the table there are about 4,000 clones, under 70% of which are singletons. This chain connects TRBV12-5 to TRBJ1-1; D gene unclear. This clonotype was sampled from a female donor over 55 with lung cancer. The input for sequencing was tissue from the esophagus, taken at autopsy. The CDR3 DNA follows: TGTGCTAGTGAGTGGGGTTTGAGCCCGGGTGGTACTGAAGCTTTCTTT. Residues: CASEWGLSPGGTEAFF.